This TCR beta chain originates from a study of blood T cells in healthy people across ages. The CDR3 runs 19 residues. Looked up from germline, CDR1 is LGHDT and CDR2 is YNNKEL (reference sequence). Next came a second PCR, run for about 7 to 12 cycles, which used a sample-barcoded 5' primer along with a J-beta primer mix. TCRdb re-derived calls from the 5' RACE reads in MiXCR, one entry per CDR3 protein. The sample records hundreds of thousands of distinct CDR3 sequences, around 30% being singletons. For this clonotype: A clone one base away is much larger, so this may be a read error.

The TCR originated in a woman aged 80 or over in good health. Sequences were obtained from blood. The rearrangement links TRBV3-1 to TRBJ2-5, with D possibly being TRBD1 (6 bases). CDR3: CAGSYGLFQVTGKQETQYF. The CDR3, as DNA: TGTGCCGGCAGTTACGGACTCTTCCAAGTGACAGGCAAACAAGAGACCCAGTACTTC.